This note documents a single T cell receptor beta chain sequence. Its antigen is undetermined. The DNA is left out, because the CDR3 cannot be placed on it with certainty; the CDR3 is given as TCRdb lists it. TCRdb re-called the multiplex PCR reads with MiXCR, one entry per CDR3 protein. Among about 270,000 distinct CDR3 sequences, 30% were seen once, and the ten largest hold around 1%. This sample was taken from a study of breast tumors, draining lymph nodes, adjacent tissues. Axillary draining lymph nodes of breast cancer patients supplied the node samples. CDR1 MGHDK and CDR2 SYGVNS come from the germline V gene. With termini counted, the CDR3 has 18 amino acids. General study results and limits: Compared with lymph nodes, tumors were less diverse; compared with nontumor tissue, more.

The sequenced sample was axillary lymph node tissue. J is TRBJ1-3 and V is TRBV25-1. The source of this sequence is a female donor with breast cancer. Some clones in this sample may be carry-over from other donors' samples. The CDR3 loop is CASSIYLCSVMAFGTIYF.